Sequencing of this TCR beta chain was carried out in a study of low-dose radiotherapy and immunotherapy resistance in tumors. CDR3 length: 14 amino acids. Trimming stripped 4 bases from V and 1 base from J, with 11 bases between. The V gene's germline CDR1 is LGHNA and CDR2 YNFKEQ. TRAV- and TRBV-specific primers, spanning alpha and beta chains, primed first-strand cDNA. TCRs were put through roughly 20 PCR cycles of amplification with Phusion. A constant-region primer and the V-primer adapter served as the primer pair. TCRdb independently ran MiXCR on the reads; one entry per CDR3 protein. This table holds 6,000 to 9,000 distinct CDR3 sequences, roughly 84% found once.

The chain carries TRBV4-2 and TRBJ2-7; D possibly uses TRBD1 or TRBD2 (5 bases each). The sequence was collected from a human donor with advanced metastatic prostate, ovarian, gallbladder or colorectal cancer (not recorded which). This table probably holds off-target reads from a library built for another chain. CDR3 residues: CASSLRGGSYEQYF. The CDR3 region has the DNA TGTGCCAGCAGCCTCCGGGGCGGTTCCTACGAGCAGTACTTC.